Listed here are 22 T cell receptor beta chains from one sample, sequenced in a study of T-cell reconstitution after alpha-beta-depleted transplantation in children. Using unique molecular identifiers, the investigators prepared the TCRbeta library. MiXCR, applied by TCRdb to the PCR reads, yields one record per CDR3 protein. In the table there are 450,000 to 600,000 distinct CDR3 sequences, over 10% of which are singletons. The sample consisted of PBMCs, mostly from graft donor cells, taken 360 days after TCRalphabeta/CD19-depleted stem cell transplant. The source is a male patient younger than 18 who had a stem cell transplant for acute myeloid leukemia, so the T cells may come from the graft donor.

The V gene is TRBV11-2, the J gene TRBJ2-5; the D is unclear. Trimming removed 1 base from V and 0 bases from J, with 9 bases in between. This CDR3 spans 15 amino acids. Germline V gene data show CDR1 as SGHAT and CDR2 as FQNNGV. CDR3 loop: CASSLVRGDQETQYF. In DNA form, the CDR3 reads TGTGCCAGCAGCTTAGTTCGCGGAGACCAAGAGACCCAGTACTTC. Filled out from reference TRBV11-2 and TRBJ2-5, the complete variable domain reads EAGVAQSPRYKIIEKRQSVAFWCNPISGHATLYWYQQILGQGPKLLIQFQNNGVVDDSQLPKDRFSAERLKGVDSTLKIQPAKLEDSAVYLCASSLVRGDQETQYFGPGTRLLVL.

This clonotype was counted ten times or more. This chain links TRBV12-3 or TRBV12-4 with TRBJ2-1; D call uncertain. V was trimmed by 6 bases and J by 7 bases, leaving 4 bases between them. The CDR3 has 10 residues. For the CDR3, the DNA is TGTGCCAGCAGACCTAATGAGCAGTTCTTC. Protein sequence: CASRPNEQFF.

In this sample, this clonotype turned up many times. This sequence joins TRBV18 and TRBJ2-2, with 10 bases fitting TRBD2. The CDR3 has 17 residues. Per the germline V gene, CDR1 is KGHSH and CDR2 is LQKENI. Trimming cost V 3 bases and J 4 bases; bases outside gene matches: 8. The CDR3 protein is CASSPFSSGRSTGELFF. In DNA form, the CDR3 reads TGTGCCAGCTCACCTTTCTCTAGCGGGAGAAGCACCGGGGAGCTGTTTTTT. Supplemented by reference TRBV18 and TRBJ2-2, the full variable domain reads NAGVMQNPRHLVRRRGQEARLRCSPMKGHSHVYWYRQLPEEGLKFMVYLQKENIIDESGMPKERFSAEFPKEGPSILRIQQVVRGDSAAYFCASSPFSSGRSTGELFFGEGSRLTVL.

At least ten counts were recorded for this clonotype. The chain is built from TRBV20-1 and TRBJ2-5; possibly TRBD2 for D (6 bases). Germline-derived CDR1 and CDR2 are DFQATT and SNEGSKA (reference sequence). There are 13 residues in the CDR3. Trimming removed 3 bases from V and 2 bases from J, with 10 bases in between. The CDR3 DNA reads as TGCAGTGCTAGCGGGAGAGGTCAAGAGACCCAGTACTTC. It yields the protein CSASGRGQETQYF.

This clonotype was recorded many times. The CDR3 bases are TGTGCCAGCAGCCCTCCGGACAATTCACCCCTCCACTTT. The encoded protein is CASSPPDNSPLHF. The rearrangement joins TRBV7-9 to TRBJ1-6; no firm D call. The V gene lost 5 bases and the J gene lost 7 bases, with 9 bases spanning the gap. CDR1 is SEHNR, CDR2 FQNEAQ, per germline (reference sequence). CDR3 length: 13 residues.

V gene TRBV20-1 combines with J gene TRBJ2-7; D tentatively fits TRBD1 or TRBD2 (5 bases each). This CDR3 comprises 14 residues. Germline CDR1 reads DFQATT; CDR2 reads SNEGSKA (reference sequence). Between the trimmed V and J ends, which lost 0 bases and 1 base, there was a span of 10 bases. DNA for the CDR3: TGCAGTGCTAGAGATATCGGGGCTTCCTACGAGCAGTACTTC. This encodes CSARDIGASYEQYF.

This clonotype was recorded at least ten times. This chain uses TRBV24-1 with TRBJ2-5; no clear D. The germline gives CDR1 KGHDR, CDR2 SFDVKD. The CDR3 spans 11 residues. V dropped 10 bases and J dropped 5 bases, with 10 bases sitting between them. DNA for the CDR3: TGTGCCACAGGCATCGGGGAGACCCAGTACTTC. Its protein product is CATGIGETQYF.

This clonotype has a handful of counts. The rearrangement joins TRBV9 to TRBJ2-7; D unclear. V gave up 0 bases and J gave up 0 bases, with 7 bases separating them. The CDR3 is 14 amino acids. Germline CDR1 and CDR2: SGDLS and YYNGEE. For the CDR3, the DNA is TGTGCCAGCAGCGTAGACATGCTCTCCTACGAGCAGTACTTC. Translating gives CASSVDMLSYEQYF.

This clonotype occurred a few times. The chain has TRBV7-3 and TRBJ2-1; TRBD2 might be the D (7 bases). CDR1 SGHTA and CDR2 FQGTGA come from the germline V gene. There are 15 residues in the CDR3. V lost 1 base to trimming and J lost 6 bases, with 13 bases between them. The CDR3 sequence is CASSLSGEGVNEQFF. CDR3 coding DNA: TGTGCCAGCAGCTTAAGCGGGGAGGGGGTCAATGAGCAGTTCTTC.

Only a few counts were recorded for this clonotype. V gene TRBV12-5 combines with J gene TRBJ1-1, with 7 bases aligning to TRBD1. Germline trimming cut 0 bases from V and 7 bases from J; bases unmatched to any gene: 8. The CDR3 has 15 residues. The germline V gene has CDR1 LGHNT and CDR2 FRNRAP. The CDR3 reads CASGLVLQGGFEAFF. In DNA, the CDR3 is TGTGCTAGTGGTTTGGTATTGCAGGGGGGCTTTGAAGCTTTCTTT.

V is TRBV15 and J is TRBJ2-7; TRBD2 matches 14 bases. CDR3 length: 19 amino acids. Germline CDR1 reads LNHNV; CDR2 reads YYDKDF (reference sequence). With 7 bases clipped from V and 0 bases from J, the junction kept 14 bases outside the gene matches. The CDR3 coding sequence is TGTGCCACCACCTTTTCGGGACTAGCGGGAGCCGGAGGCTCCTACGAGCAGTACTTC. This encodes CATTFSGLAGAGGSYEQYF.

Only a few counts were recorded for this clonotype. The rearrangement uses TRBV20-1 and TRBJ2-1; 10 nucleotides align to TRBD2. Per the germline V gene, CDR1 is DFQATT and CDR2 is SNEGSKA (reference sequence). The CDR3 has 19 amino acids. The J segment lost 0 bases and the V segment lost 2 bases, leaving 13 bases of the junction unmatched. The CDR3: CSARKVAGGLGHSYNEQFF. CDR3 DNA sequence: TGCAGTGCTAGAAAGGTAGCGGGAGGATTAGGGCACTCCTACAATGAGCAGTTCTTC.

In this sample, this clonotype turned up a few times. This rearrangement joins TRBV10-3 to TRBJ2-7; D possibly corresponds to TRBD2 (5 bases). CDR1 and CDR2 (germline): ENHRY, SYGVKD. This CDR3 region has 18 residues. Between the trimmed V and J ends, which lost 2 bases and 6 bases, there was a span of 26 bases. The CDR3 loop is CAISEQKWLGLAPGEQYF. Here the CDR3 DNA reads TGTGCCATCAGTGAGCAAAAGTGGCTGGGTCTAGCCCCTGGCGAGCAGTACTTC.

To note about this clonotype: One end of the junction does not line up with germline, which may come from a read error. This chain links TRBV7-9 with TRBJ2-7; 10 nucleotides match TRBD2. CDR1 is SEHNR, CDR2 FQNEAQ, per germline (reference sequence). The CDR3 has 14 residues. The CDR3 here is CASSLAGATPEQYF. The CDR3 DNA reads as TGTGCCAGCAGCCTAGCGGGAGCGACCCCCGAGCAGTACTTC. Looking up the rest from reference TRBV7-9 and TRBJ2-7 gives the full variable domain: DTGVSQNPRHKITKRGQNVTFRCDPISEHNRLYWYRQTLGQGPEFLTYFQNEAQLEKSRLLSDRFSAERPKGSFSTLEIQRTEQGDSAMYLCASSLAGATPEQYFGPGTRLTVT.

This clonotype was counted only a few times. V gene TRBV18 combines with J gene TRBJ2-3; no clear D. Germline CDR1 reads KGHSH; CDR2 reads LQKENI. The CDR3 length is 17 residues. Trimming removed 3 bases at V and 4 bases at J, with 20 bases between. CDR3 region: CASSPIGPTGRADTQYF. In DNA form, the CDR3 reads TGTGCCAGCTCACCCATTGGACCGACCGGCCGAGCAGATACGCAGTATTTT.

The rearrangement joins TRBV20-1 to TRBJ2-7, with D perhaps matching TRBD2 (5 bases). The CDR3 runs 14 residues. Germline V CDR1 and CDR2: DFQATT, SNEGSKA (reference sequence). V was pared by 3 bases and J by 2 bases, with 14 bases between. The CDR3 sequence is CSAREAQLTYEQYF. CDR3 DNA: TGCAGTGCTAGGGAGGCGCAGCTAACCTACGAGCAGTACTTC.

The sample holds one count of this clonotype. V is TRBV19 and J is TRBJ2-2; D remains unclear. The CDR3 is 13 residues long. The germline gives CDR1 LNHDA, CDR2 SQIVND (reference sequence). The CDR3 sequence is CAGIDTNTGELFF. CDR3 nucleotides: TGTGCGGGAATAGATACGAACACCGGGGAGCTGTTTTTT. The full variable domain, rest sourced from reference TRBV19 and TRBJ2-2, is DGGITQSPKYLFRKEGQNVTLSCEQNLNHDAMYWYRQDPGQGLRLIYYSQIVNDFQKGDIAEGYSVSREKKESFPLTVTSAQKNPTAFYLCAGIDTNTGELFFGEGSRLTVL.

Only a few counts were recorded for this clonotype. The gene calls are TRBV20-1 and TRBJ2-1, with D tentatively TRBD2 (7 bases). CDR3 length: 14 amino acids. V was clipped by 4 bases and J by 4 bases, with 14 bases between them. The germline CDR1 and CDR2 sequences are DFQATT and SNEGSKA (reference sequence). CDR3 DNA sequence: TGCAGTGCTAATGGGAGGGGGGGATACAATGAGCAGTTCTTC. It specifies CSANGRGGYNEQFF.

CDR3 residues: CSARADLNTEAFF. DNA for the CDR3: TGCAGTGCTAGAGCGGACCTGAACACTGAAGCTTTCTTT. The V gene is TRBV20-1, the J gene TRBJ1-1; D gene ambiguous. This CDR3 has 13 residues. V dropped 1 base and J dropped 0 bases, with 6 bases sitting between them. CDR1 DFQATT and CDR2 SNEGSKA come from the germline V gene (reference sequence).

In this sample, this clonotype turned up many times. The V call is TRBV29-1, the J call TRBJ2-7; no firm D call. Trimming stripped 0 bases from V and 7 bases from J, with 10 bases between. This CDR3 has 12 amino acids. Germline assignment: CDR1 SQVTM and CDR2 ANQGSEA. The CDR3 nucleotides read TGCAGCGTTGAAGAGACAATTGGGGAGCAGTACTTC. This translates into CSVEETIGEQYF.

The genes are TRBV27 and TRBJ2-5; D tentatively fits TRBD1 or TRBD2 (6 bases each). Trimming pared 3 bases from V and 1 base from J, leaving 12 bases between. Germline lookup yields CDR1 MNHEY and CDR2 SMNVEV (reference sequence). The CDR3 is made up of 15 amino acids. The CDR3: CASSFWGAPQETQYF. For the CDR3, the DNA is TGTGCCAGCAGTTTTTGGGGGGCCCCCCAAGAGACCCAGTACTTC.

The gene calls are TRBV7-3 and TRBJ2-6; TRBD1 might be the D (5 bases). CDR1 is SGHTA, CDR2 FQGTGA, per germline. The CDR3 contains 16 residues. Trimming cost V 5 bases and J 0 bases, with 11 bases left between them. As DNA, the CDR3 is TGTGCCAGCAGCCCCAGGGTGGACTCTGGGGCCAACGTCCTGACTTTC. Translating it yields CASSPRVDSGANVLTF.